This T cell receptor beta chain was observed in a study of shared clonotypes between healthy human individuals. The study's findings and limits: Around 5% of naive CD4 clonotypes were common to a few donors. Unshared clonotypes carried lower generation probabilities than those common to all four donors.

On this clone itself: Its specificity is not known.

Trimming removed 5 bases from V and 8 bases from J, with 9 bases in between. Germline values: CDR1 MDHEN, CDR2 SYDVKM. The CDR3 loop spans 12 amino acids. Here immunoSEQ multiplex PCR was the method, and the copy in TCRdb shows in-frame clones only, minus some. The sample shows hundreds of thousands of clones, about 95% of them seen only once. Material: naive CD4+ T cells sorted from blood. Specified subset: CD45RA+ positively selected. This receptor was obtained from a woman in her twenties or thirties in good health. The chain is built from TRBV28 and TRBJ2-2, with D unclear. The CDR3 coding sequence is TGTGCCAGCAGTCTTGGCGCAGGGGAGCTGTTTTTT. This sequence encodes CASSLGAGELFF.